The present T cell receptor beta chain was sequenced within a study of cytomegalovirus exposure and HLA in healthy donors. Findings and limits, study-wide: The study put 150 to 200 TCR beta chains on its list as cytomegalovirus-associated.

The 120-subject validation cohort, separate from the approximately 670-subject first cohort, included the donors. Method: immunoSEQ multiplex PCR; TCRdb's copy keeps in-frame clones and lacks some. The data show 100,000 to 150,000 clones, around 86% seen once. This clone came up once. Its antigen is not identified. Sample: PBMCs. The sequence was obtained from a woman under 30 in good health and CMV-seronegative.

CDR3 amino acids: CASSTGQRGDGNTIYF. The CDR3 DNA reads as TGTGCCAGCAGCACAGGACAGCGGGGGGACGGTAACACCATATATTTT. The genes are TRBV7-6 and TRBJ1-3, with D possibly matching TRBD1 (6 bases). From germline, CDR1 is SGHVS and CDR2 FNYEAQ. V was clipped by 5 bases and J by 7 bases, with 21 bases between them. This CDR3 comprises 16 residues.